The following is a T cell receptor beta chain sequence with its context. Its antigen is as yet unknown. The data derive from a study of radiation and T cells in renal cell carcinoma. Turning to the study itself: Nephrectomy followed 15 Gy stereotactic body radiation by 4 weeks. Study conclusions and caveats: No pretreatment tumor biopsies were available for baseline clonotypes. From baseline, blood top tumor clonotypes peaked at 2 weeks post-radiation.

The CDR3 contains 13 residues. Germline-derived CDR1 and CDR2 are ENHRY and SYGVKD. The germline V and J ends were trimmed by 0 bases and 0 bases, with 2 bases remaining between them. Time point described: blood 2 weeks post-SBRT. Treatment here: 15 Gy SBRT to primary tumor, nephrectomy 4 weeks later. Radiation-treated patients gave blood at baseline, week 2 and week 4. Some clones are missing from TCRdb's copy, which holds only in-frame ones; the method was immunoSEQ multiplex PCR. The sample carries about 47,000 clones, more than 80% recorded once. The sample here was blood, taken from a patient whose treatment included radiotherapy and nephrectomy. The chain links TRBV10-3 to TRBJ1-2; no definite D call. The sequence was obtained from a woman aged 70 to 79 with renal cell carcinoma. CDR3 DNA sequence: TGTGCCATCAGTGAGTCTGCTAACTATGGCTACACCTTC. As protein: CAISESANYGYTF.